The T cell receptor beta chain described here comes from a study of long-term antiretroviral therapy in people with HIV. Study-level points and caveats: Transplant donor controls retained higher diversity, though diversity increased after ART. Dominance of pre-ART expanded clones persisted, fluctuating and often declining after ART. Among HIV repertoires, CDR3 length ranges were narrower than those of controls.

The CDR3 is 16 residues long. V trimming: 1 base; J trimming: 2 bases; junction bases outside the gene matches: 5. Germline V lookup: CDR1 LGHNA, CDR2 YNFKEQ. All participants with HIV were treated in the United States. On this clone: Its antigen is not identified.

At the survey level, the v3.0 immunoSEQ assay was run. Profiled with immunoSEQ multiplex PCR; TCRdb holds only in-frame clones, not every one. Found here are around 21,000 clones, approximately 85% of them singletons; the top ten hold around 7.2%. This receptor was identified in a man aged 25-45 years with HIV. The sample was unsorted PBMCs, taken 1.5 years after starting antiretroviral therapy. This chain links TRBV4-2 with TRBJ2-7; 10 positions match TRBD2. The CDR3 DNA sequence: TGTGCCAGCAGCCAAGGATTTACTAGCGGGACCTACGAGCAGTACTTC. Amino acid sequence: CASSQGFTSGTYEQYF.